The 22 T cell receptor beta chains in this list originate from one sample, sequenced in a study of early T cells in non-severe SARS-CoV-2 infection. TCRdb fed the 5' RACE reads into MiXCR, producing one record per CDR3 protein. The sample contains about 66,000 distinct CDR3 sequences, around 13% of which appear only once. Sequenced input: whole blood. These receptors were obtained from an adult who was a healthcare worker with PCR-confirmed SARS-CoV-2 infection or an uninfected control (not recorded which).

This clonotype was observed at least ten times. The genes are TRBV7-3 and TRBJ2-3; D uncertain. Germline V gene lookup returns CDR1 SGHTA and CDR2 FQGTGA. Trimming cost V 4 bases and J 4 bases, with 6 bases left between them. There are 12 residues in the CDR3. CDR3 DNA sequence: TGTGCCAGCAGCTCGGTTGCAGATACGCAGTATTTT. Its translation: CASSSVADTQYF. Variable domain in full (rest from reference TRBV7-3 and TRBJ2-3): GAGVSQTPSNKVTEKGKYVELRCDPISGHTALYWYRQSLGQGPEFLIYFQGTGAADDSGLPNDRFFAVRPEGSVSTLKIQRTERGDSAVYLCASSSVADTQYFGPGTRLTVL.

This clonotype was picked up a small number of times. The V call is TRBV7-7, the J call TRBJ2-7; TRBD1 matches at 9 bases. This CDR3 region has 15 residues. Looked up from germline, CDR1 is SSHAT and CDR2 is FNYEAQ (reference sequence). V lost 5 bases, J lost 10 bases, and 15 bases stayed unmatched. The CDR3 region has the DNA TGTGCCAGCAGCCCCCCGGGACAGGGTGTAGGGGCCCAGTACTTC. Encoded protein: CASSPPGQGVGAQYF.

This chain connects TRBV28 to TRBJ2-5; 7 nucleotides match TRBD1. The CDR3 sequence is 17 residues long. V was clipped by 4 bases and J by 0 bases; unmatched bases: 11. Germline loops: CDR1 MDHEN, CDR2 SYDVKM. The CDR3 region has the DNA TGTGCCAGCAGTTCCCCCTCGGGACAGCTGTACCAAGAGACCCAGTACTTC. This sequence encodes CASSSPSGQLYQETQYF.

The chain joins TRBV15 to TRBJ2-3; 7 bases are a match to TRBD2. This CDR3 contains 16 residues. V dropped 2 bases and J dropped 3; count of bases not matched to a gene: 8. Germline assignment: CDR1 LNHNV and CDR2 YYDKDF (reference sequence). The CDR3 DNA follows: TGTGCCACCAGCAGATCCCGATGGGGAGGGACAGATACGCAGTATTTT. Residues: CATSRSRWGGTDTQYF.

The J gene is TRBJ2-1, the V gene TRBV7-8; weak D call: TRBD2 (7 bases). CDR1 and CDR2 from the germline V gene are SGHVS and FQNEAQ. Trimming pared 8 bases from V and 4 bases from J, leaving 9 bases between. The CDR3 has 12 amino acids. CDR3 protein: CASGGAYNEQFF. The CDR3 DNA reads as TGTGCCAGCGGGGGGGCTTACAATGAGCAGTTCTTC.

The rearrangement uses TRBV7-3 and TRBJ2-3, with 7 bases fitting TRBD1. Germline CDR1 and CDR2: SGHTA and FQGTGA. Trimming removed 6 bases from V and 5 bases from J; junction bases left unmatched: 5. This CDR3 is built from 13 residues. The CDR3 DNA reads TGTGCCAGCAGAAAAGACAGGGAAGATACGCAGTATTTT. Its protein product is CASRKDREDTQYF. Variable domain in full (rest from reference TRBV7-3 and TRBJ2-3): GAGVSQTPSNKVTEKGKYVELRCDPISGHTALYWYRQSLGQGPEFLIYFQGTGAADDSGLPNDRFFAVRPEGSVSTLKIQRTERGDSAVYLCASRKDREDTQYFGPGTRLTVL.

This clonotype occurred a few times. The chain links TRBV5-1 to TRBJ2-2, with a tentative D call TRBD2 (6 bases). The V gene's germline CDR1 is SGHRS and CDR2 YFSETQ. CDR3 length: 13 residues. Trimming took off 5 bases at V and 6 bases at J, with 11 bases between the two ends. The CDR3 bases are TGCGCCAGCAGTTGGCGGGACCCCGGGGAGCTGTTTTTT. Amino acids: CASSWRDPGELFF.

This clonotype was detected ten times or more. This rearrangement joins TRBV7-9 to TRBJ1-3; maybe TRBD1 (6 bases). The CDR3 totals 17 residues. V lost 4 bases and J lost 2, with 18 bases in between. Germline V CDR1 and CDR2: SEHNR, FQNEAQ (reference sequence). CDR3 sequence: CASSSWMGAQAGNTIYF. The CDR3 coding sequence is TGTGCCAGCAGCTCCTGGATGGGGGCGCAGGCTGGAAACACCATATATTTT.

This clonotype was observed a handful of times. This rearrangement joins TRBV7-3 to TRBJ2-1, with TRBD2 matching 9 bases. J was trimmed by 6 bases and V by 1 base; bases with no gene match: 4. The CDR3 is 15 amino acids. Per germline, CDR1 SGHTA and CDR2 FQGTGA. CDR3 sequence (DNA): TGTGCCAGCAGCTTAATGGCGGGAGGGGCCAATGAGCAGTTCTTC. Protein sequence: CASSLMAGGANEQFF.

Many counts were recorded for this clonotype. The J gene is TRBJ2-7, the V gene TRBV7-9; 9 bases line up with TRBD2. J gave up 0 bases and V 4 bases, and 10 bases lay outside the gene matches. Germline V CDR1 and CDR2: SEHNR, FQNEAQ (reference sequence). This CDR3 is built from 17 residues. CDR3 coding DNA: TGTGCCAGCAGCTCCCGTGGCGGGGGACTAGCCTCCTACGAGCAGTACTTC. Residues: CASSSRGGGLASYEQYF.

The chain carries TRBV12-3 or TRBV12-4 and TRBJ1-5, with D tentatively TRBD1 (5 bases). V lost 5 bases, J lost 2 bases, and 10 bases lay in between. The CDR3 has 14 residues. CDR3 loop: CASSPGGGNQPQHF. CDR3 in DNA: TGTGCCAGCAGTCCCGGAGGGGGCAATCAGCCCCAGCATTTT.

This clonotype was detected ten times or more. This rearrangement joins TRBV24-1 to TRBJ2-1; 10 bases match TRBD2. CDR3 size: 15 residues. The germline V gene has CDR1 KGHDR and CDR2 SFDVKD. J gave up 7 bases and V 3 bases, and 5 bases lay outside the gene matches. Here the CDR3 reads CATSDTSGVGNEQFF. Here the CDR3 DNA reads TGTGCCACCAGTGATACTAGCGGGGTAGGGAATGAGCAGTTCTTC.

V and J are TRBV29-1 and TRBJ1-2; D gene ambiguous. This CDR3 comprises 11 residues. Trimming shortened V by 1 base and J by 8 bases, and 8 bases separated the two germline ends. In germline, CDR1 is SQVTM, CDR2 ANQGSEA. The CDR3 DNA reads as TGCAGCGTTGAAGGTCCATGGGGCTACACCTTC. Translation: CSVEGPWGYTF.

J is TRBJ2-7 and V is TRBV20-1; 8 bases map to TRBD2. CDR3 size: 15 residues. In germline, CDR1 is DFQATT, CDR2 SNEGSKA (reference sequence). The J segment lost 4 bases and the V segment lost 6 bases, leaving 14 bases of the junction unmatched. The CDR3 nucleotides read TGCAGTGCAGAAGAGGGACTTAGCGGGATTTACGAGCAGTACTTC. This encodes CSAEEGLSGIYEQYF.

This clonotype was counted many times. The chain uses TRBV28 and TRBJ2-5; 9 bases align to TRBD2. V lost 6 bases and J lost 5; bases outside the gene matches: 7. The CDR3 contains 14 residues. CDR1 is MDHEN, CDR2 SYDVKM, per germline. The chain's CDR3 is CASRKSGRPETQYF. CDR3 in DNA: TGTGCCAGCAGAAAGAGCGGGAGGCCCGAGACCCAGTACTTC.

The V gene is TRBV29-1, the J gene TRBJ2-1; tentatively, D is TRBD2 (6 bases). V gave up 6 bases and J gave up 3 bases, with 18 bases separating them. CDR1 SQVTM and CDR2 ANQGSEA come from the germline V gene. The CDR3 totals 15 residues. DNA for the CDR3: TGCAGCGTCCCATCTAGCGACCCGGGCTACAATGAGCAGTTCTTC. Its protein is CSVPSSDPGYNEQFF.

This clonotype was counted many times. The chain has TRBV29-1 and TRBJ1-2; D not certain. The CDR3 covers 13 residues. CDR1 is SQVTM and CDR2 is ANQGSEA in the germline V gene. V was trimmed by 4 bases and J by 2 bases, leaving 11 bases between them. The CDR3 bases are TGCAGCGTTGGGCTCGGCGGGAACTATGGCTACACCTTC. It is translated as CSVGLGGNYGYTF.

This clonotype was detected many times. The gene calls are TRBV7-2 and TRBJ2-3; maybe TRBD2 (6 bases). This CDR3 is 16 amino acids long. The V gene's germline CDR1 is SGHTA and CDR2 FQGNSA. V lost 5 bases, J lost 3 bases, and 18 bases lay in between. DNA for the CDR3: TGTGCCAGCAGCCTCCGTGGAGCGGGCGCAACAGATACGCAGTATTTT. This translates into CASSLRGAGATDTQYF.

This clonotype showed up just a few times. The chain recombines TRBV3-1 with TRBJ1-3; 8 bases align to TRBD1. V was pared by 1 base and J by 0 bases, with 5 bases of the junction left unmatched. Germline CDR1 reads LGHDT; CDR2 reads YNNKEL (reference sequence). This CDR3 contains 17 residues. CDR3 coding DNA: TGTGCCAGCAGCCAAGTAGGGACAGGCTACTCTGGAAACACCATATATTTT. It yields the protein CASSQVGTGYSGNTIYF.

This clonotype was counted a few times. CDR3 loop: CSADSVQAGVHEQYF. CDR3 in DNA: TGCAGCGCCGACTCTGTACAAGCGGGAGTCCACGAGCAGTACTTC. The V gene is TRBV29-1, the J gene TRBJ2-7; 8 bases fit TRBD2. Germline values: CDR1 SQVTM, CDR2 ANQGSEA. The CDR3 extends over 15 amino acids. V lost 7 bases, J lost 5 bases, and 16 bases stayed unmatched.

This clonotype has just a few counts. This chain joins TRBV18 and TRBJ2-2; 8 bases align to TRBD1. Germline V gene sequence: CDR1 KGHSH, CDR2 LQKENI. V dropped 4 bases and J dropped 6; count of bases not matched to a gene: 4. CDR3 length: 14 residues. CDR3 nucleotide sequence: TGTGCCAGCTCACGAGAGACAGGGGCCGGGGAGCTGTTTTTT. Protein sequence: CASSRETGAGELFF.

This clonotype was picked up one time. The gene calls are TRBV5-1 and TRBJ2-1; 7 bases match TRBD2. J gave up 8 bases and V 0 bases, and 8 bases lay outside the gene matches. Germline V lookup: CDR1 SGHRS, CDR2 YFSETQ. The CDR3 covers 15 residues. The CDR3 DNA follows: TGCGCCAGCAGCTTGGATACTAGGGAGGGTGATGAGCAGTTCTTC. This gives the protein CASSLDTREGDEQFF. The full variable domain, rest sourced from reference TRBV5-1 and TRBJ2-1, is KAGVTQTPRYLIKTRGQQVTLSCSPISGHRSVSWYQQTPGQGLQFLFEYFSETQRNKGNFPGRFSGRQFSNSRSEMNVSTLELGDSALYLCASSLDTREGDEQFFGPGTRLTVL.